Included here is one T cell receptor (beta chain) sequence, with context. 60 Vbeta and 13 Jbeta primers were used in PCR. Data came from immunoSEQ multiplex PCR; TCRdb stores just in-frame clones and leaves some out. The table lists 180,000 or so clones, approximately 80% of them singletons, with roughly 3% in the top ten. The data were taken from a study of cytomegalovirus exposure and HLA in healthy donors. The CDR3 consists of 13 residues. The V and J ends lost 4 bases and 8 bases, in that order; junction bases with no gene match: 8. Germline V CDR1 and CDR2: SQVTM, ANQGSEA. The gene calls are TRBV29-1 and TRBJ2-4, with TRBD1 identical over 7 bases. The clonotype was recovered from a female donor in good health and CMV-seronegative. The sample was PBMCs. CDR3: CSVVLRQGDIQYF. In DNA form, the CDR3 reads TGCAGCGTTGTTTTAAGACAGGGAGACATTCAGTACTTC. The full variable domain, completed using reference TRBV29-1 and TRBJ2-4, is SAVISQKPSRDICQRGTSLTIQCQVDSQVTMMFWYRQQPGQSLTLIATANQGSEATYESGFVIDKFPISRPNLTFSTLTVSNMSPEDSSIYLCSVVLRQGDIQYFGAGTRLSVL.